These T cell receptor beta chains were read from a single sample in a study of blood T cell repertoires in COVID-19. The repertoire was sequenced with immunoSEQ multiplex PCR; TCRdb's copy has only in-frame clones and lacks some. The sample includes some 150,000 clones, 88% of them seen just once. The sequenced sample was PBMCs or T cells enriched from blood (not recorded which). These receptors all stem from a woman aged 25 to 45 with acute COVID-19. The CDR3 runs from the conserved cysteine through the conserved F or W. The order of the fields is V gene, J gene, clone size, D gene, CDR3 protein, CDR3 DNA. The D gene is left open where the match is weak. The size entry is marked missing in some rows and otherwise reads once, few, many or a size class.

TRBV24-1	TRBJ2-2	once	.	CATSPVKGRVQTPTNTGELFF	TGTGCCACCAGTCCGGTGAAGGGCAGGGTTCAAACCCCCACGAACACCGGGGAGCTGTTTTTT
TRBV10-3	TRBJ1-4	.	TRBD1	CAISEGTGGEKLFF	TGTGCCATCAGCGAGGGGACAGGGGGCGAAAAACTGTTTTTT
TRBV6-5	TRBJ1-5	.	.	CASREAGERQPQHF	TGTGCCAGCAGGGAGGCAGGGGAGCGTCAGCCCCAGCATTTT
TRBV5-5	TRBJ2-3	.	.	CASSSSMRPTDTQYF	TGTGCCAGCAGCTCTTCGATGAGGCCCACAGATACGCAGTATTTT
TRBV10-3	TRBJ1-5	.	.	CAISEQMNQPQHF	TGTGCCATCAGTGAGCAAATGAATCAGCCCCAGCATTTT
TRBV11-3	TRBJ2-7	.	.	CASSLGPRGYEQYF	TGTGCCAGCAGCTTAGGGCCCAGGGGATACGAGCAGTACTTC
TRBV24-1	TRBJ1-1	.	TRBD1	CATSDPGQGSTEAFF	TGTGCCACCAGTGACCCGGGACAGGGAAGCACTGAAGCTTTCTTT
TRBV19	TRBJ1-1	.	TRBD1	CASSYDRGLAEAFF	TGTGCCAGTAGTTACGACAGGGGGTTGGCTGAAGCTTTCTTT
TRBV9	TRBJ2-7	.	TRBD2	CASSRTSGSSYEQYF	TGTGCCAGCAGCCGGACTAGCGGGAGCTCCTACGAGCAGTACTTC
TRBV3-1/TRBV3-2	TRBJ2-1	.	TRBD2	CASSQTIAGVGNEQFF	TGTGCCAGCAGCCAAACCATAGCGGGAGTGGGTAATGAGCAGTTCTTC
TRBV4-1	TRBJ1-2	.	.	CASSQGGGADSYYGYTF	TGCGCCAGCAGCCAAGGAGGTGGGGCGGACAGTTATTATGGCTACACCTTC
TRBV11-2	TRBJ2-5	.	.	CASSRKSTQKTVLWAQYF	TGTGCCAGCAGCCGGAAATCTACCCAAAAGACAGTCCTTTGGGCCCAGTACTTC
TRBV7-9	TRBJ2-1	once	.	CASSRGQLYNEQFF	TGTGCCAGCAGCCGCGGACAGCTCTACAATGAGCAGTTCTTC
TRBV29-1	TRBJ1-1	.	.	CSVEDLWEGEATEAFF	TGCAGCGTTGAAGATCTTTGGGAGGGGGAGGCCACTGAAGCTTTCTTT
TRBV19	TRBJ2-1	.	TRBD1	CASSIQGATYNEQFF	TGTGCCAGTAGTATACAGGGGGCCACCTACAATGAGCAGTTCTTC
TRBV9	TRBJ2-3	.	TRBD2	CASSVGTSHTDTQYF	TGTGCCAGCAGCGTAGGGACTAGCCACACAGATACGCAGTATTTT
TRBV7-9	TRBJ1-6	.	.	CASSPVEGGDSPLHF	TGTGCCAGCAGCCCAGTAGAGGGGGGGGATTCACCCCTCCACTTT
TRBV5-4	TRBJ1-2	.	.	CASSLDRLYGYTF	TGTGCCAGCAGCTTGGACAGGCTTTATGGCTACACCTTC